The source of this TCR beta chain is a study of cytomegalovirus exposure and HLA in healthy donors. As for the study in general: An earlier analysis found roughly 110 million unique TCR beta sequences from about 190 million T cells. Of roughly 400 genotyped donors, about 81% grouped in the Caucasian-associated ancestry cluster.

CDR3 length: 13 residues. The germline V gene has CDR1 SGHRS and CDR2 YFSETQ. The V end was cut by 4 bases, the J end by 3 bases, with 9 bases between. The PCR ran on 60 Vbeta and 13 Jbeta primers. Only in-frame clones appear in the TCRdb table, and some are missing; sequencing was by immunoSEQ multiplex PCR. The sample table includes about 67,000 clones. The J gene is TRBJ2-3, the V gene TRBV5-1, with TRBD2 as a possible D gene (6 bases). This clonotype was obtained from a man aged 30 to 45 in good health and CMV-seropositive. The sample comprised PBMCs. CDR3: CASSPGVTDTQYF. CDR3 DNA: TGCGCCAGCAGCCCGGGGGTGACAGATACGCAGTATTTT.